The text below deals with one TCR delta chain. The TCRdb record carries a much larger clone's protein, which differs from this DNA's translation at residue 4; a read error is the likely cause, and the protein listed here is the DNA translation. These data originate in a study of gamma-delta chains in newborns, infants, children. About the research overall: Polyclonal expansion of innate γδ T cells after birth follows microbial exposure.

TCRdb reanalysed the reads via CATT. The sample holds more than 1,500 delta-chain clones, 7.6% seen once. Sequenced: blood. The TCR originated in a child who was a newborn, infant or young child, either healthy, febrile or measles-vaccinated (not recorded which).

The CDR3: CACYTWGIPWDTRQMFF. The CDR3 DNA sequence: TGTGCCTGTTACACCTGGGGGATACCCTGGGACACCCGACAGATGTTTTTC. J is TRDJ3 and V is TRDV2; TRDD3 matches at 11 bases. Germline V gene sequence: CDR1 GEAIGNYY, CDR2 EKD. This CDR3 has 17 residues.